These 28 T cell receptor beta chains were all obtained from the same sample, sequenced in a study of identical twins. TCRdb fed the 5' RACE reads into MiXCR, producing one record per CDR3 protein. The sample lists under 450,000 distinct CDR3 sequences; under 20% were seen once. Input material: naive T cells sorted from blood. Receptors originate from a man aged 45-60 years in good health.

This clonotype showed up just a few times. V is TRBV6-5 and J is TRBJ1-5; the D is unclear. The germline V and J ends were trimmed by 0 bases and 3 bases, with 9 bases remaining between them. Germline lookup yields CDR1 MNHEY and CDR2 SVGAGI. This CDR3 region has 15 residues. DNA of the CDR3: TGTGCCAGCAGTTACTCCTATAGTCCCAATCAGCCCCAGCATTTT. Amino acid sequence: CASSYSYSPNQPQHF.

The chain recombines TRBV5-5 with TRBJ2-1; no definite D call. V dropped 0 bases and J dropped 10 bases, with 8 bases sitting between them. The CDR3 consists of 12 residues. In germline, CDR1 is SGHKS, CDR2 YYEKEE (reference sequence). CDR3 amino acids: CASSLERREQFF. CDR3 nucleotide sequence: TGTGCCAGCAGCTTGGAACGGCGGGAGCAGTTCTTC.

A remark on this clonotype: At one end, the junction sequence differs from germline, possibly due to a read error. In DNA, the CDR3 is TGTGCCAGCAGCCAAGTCTCCGACAATGAGCAGTTCTTC. The encoded protein is CASSQVSDNEQFF. The chain employs TRBV4-2 and TRBJ2-1; no reliable D call. The CDR3 has 13 residues. Per germline, CDR1 LGHNA and CDR2 YNFKEQ.

The rearrangement links TRBV7-2 to TRBJ2-7, with TRBD2 matching over 8 bases. The CDR3 covers 15 residues. V trimming: 8 bases; J trimming: 2 bases; junction bases outside the gene matches: 11. Germline values: CDR1 SGHTA, CDR2 FQGNSA. The CDR3 DNA reads TGTGCCAGCCGGGGGGGCCTAGCGGACCCCTACGAGCAGTACTTC. This gives the protein CASRGGLADPYEQYF.

The rearrangement uses TRBV5-1 and TRBJ2-1, with D unclear. This CDR3 spans 11 amino acids. Germline V gives CDR1 SGHRS, CDR2 YFSETQ. V was trimmed by 6 bases and J by 9 bases, leaving 10 bases between them. Written as DNA, the CDR3 is TGCGCCAGCACTTACTCCGGTGAGCAGTTCTTC. It encodes CASTYSGEQFF. The full variable domain, with the rest looked up from reference TRBV5-1 and TRBJ2-1, is KAGVTQTPRYLIKTRGQQVTLSCSPISGHRSVSWYQQTPGQGLQFLFEYFSETQRNKGNFPGRFSGRQFSNSRSEMNVSTLELGDSALYLCASTYSGEQFFGPGTRLTVL.

There are many counts of this clonotype. The rearrangement joins TRBV20-1 to TRBJ2-1, with no clear D. CDR3 length: 15 residues. Germline CDR1 reads DFQATT; CDR2 reads SNEGSKA (reference sequence). The germline V and J ends were trimmed by 1 base and 0 bases, with 10 bases remaining between them. CDR3 bases: TGCAGTGCTAGAGTAACGGCCGGCTCCTACAATGAGCAGTTCTTC. It translates to CSARVTAGSYNEQFF.

The genes are TRBV28 and TRBJ2-2, with no clear D. Trimming took off 2 bases at V and 6 bases at J, with 13 bases between the two ends. The CDR3 sequence is 15 residues long. Germline lookup yields CDR1 MDHEN and CDR2 SYDVKM. The CDR3 DNA reads TGTGCCAGCAGTTTACTTGTGGTGGGTTCCGGGGAGCTGTTTTTT. Translating it yields CASSLLVVGSGELFF. Variable domain in full (rest from reference TRBV28 and TRBJ2-2): DVKVTQSSRYLVKRTGEKVFLECVQDMDHENMFWYRQDPGLGLRLIYFSYDVKMKEKGDIPEGYSVSREKKERFSLILESASTNQTSMYLCASSLLVVGSGELFFGEGSRLTVL.

The chain uses TRBV7-2 and TRBJ2-5; 11 bases match TRBD2. CDR1 is SGHTA, CDR2 FQGNSA, per germline. The J segment lost 1 base and the V segment lost 4 bases, leaving 5 bases of the junction unmatched. This CDR3 comprises 16 residues. The CDR3, as DNA: TGTGCCAGCAGCTCGGGACTAGCGGCCATCCAAGAGACCCAGTACTTC. Its translation is CASSSGLAAIQETQYF.

This clonotype was counted ten times or more. This rearrangement joins TRBV5-1 to TRBJ2-7; 10 bases are a match to TRBD1. The CDR3 contains 14 residues. Germline V gene sequence: CDR1 SGHRS, CDR2 YFSETQ. V lost 1 base to trimming and J lost 4 bases; unmatched junction nucleotides: 2. The CDR3 sequence is CASSLPGQGYEQYF. CDR3 nucleotides: TGCGCCAGCAGCTTGCCGGGACAGGGGTACGAGCAGTACTTC.

This clonotype was detected ten times or more. The V gene is TRBV5-5, the J gene TRBJ2-1; 9 bases match TRBD2. The trim removed 4 bases at V and 4 bases at J, leaving 6 bases unmatched. The germline CDR1 and CDR2 sequences are SGHKS and YYEKEE (reference sequence). CDR3 size: 15 residues. The CDR3, as DNA: TGTGCCAGCAGCCTTAGCGGGGGCCGGTACAATGAGCAGTTCTTC. It translates to CASSLSGGRYNEQFF.

This clonotype has just a few counts. The rearrangement links TRBV9 to TRBJ2-7; 8 bases fit TRBD2. The CDR3 extends over 17 amino acids. Germline values: CDR1 SGDLS, CDR2 YYNGEE. Germline trimming cut 4 bases from V and 6 bases from J; bases unmatched to any gene: 18. The CDR3 DNA reads as TGTGCCAGCAGCCCGACTCTGGGTTTAGCGGGGCGTCGCGAGCAGTACTTC. Translation: CASSPTLGLAGRREQYF.

This clonotype was recorded many times. The chain couples TRBV5-1 to TRBJ2-3; D gene ambiguous. Germline V gene data show CDR1 as SGHRS and CDR2 as YFSETQ. Trimming removed 2 bases at V and 2 bases at J, with 9 bases between. The CDR3 covers 14 residues. Written as DNA, the CDR3 is TGCGCCAGCAGCTTAAATCGGATCACAGATACGCAGTATTTT. The encoded protein is CASSLNRITDTQYF.

This clonotype was seen ten or more times. This chain connects TRBV11-2 to TRBJ1-1; unclear D gene. This CDR3 region has 12 residues. Per the germline V gene, CDR1 is SGHAT and CDR2 is FQNNGV. Trimming left V 5 bases short and J 4 bases short, with 8 bases between. The CDR3 reads CASSPVGTEAFF. In DNA, the CDR3 is TGTGCCAGCAGCCCCGTGGGCACTGAAGCTTTCTTT.

The chain uses TRBV20-1 and TRBJ2-1; 7 bases agree with TRBD2. V lost 0 bases to trimming and J lost 0 bases; unmatched junction nucleotides: 2. The CDR3 consists of 15 residues. Germline V CDR1 and CDR2: DFQATT, SNEGSKA (reference sequence). The CDR3 sequence: CSAREAGSSYNEQFF. The CDR3 bases are TGCAGTGCTAGAGAAGCGGGGAGCTCCTACAATGAGCAGTTCTTC.

This clonotype was seen only a few times. V is TRBV28 and J is TRBJ2-7; TRBD2 might be the D (5 bases). Trimming stripped 5 bases from V and 3 bases from J, with 17 bases between. Germline values: CDR1 MDHEN, CDR2 SYDVKM. This CDR3 has 15 amino acids. The CDR3 here is CASSQPLPGFYEQYF. In nucleotides, the CDR3 is TGTGCCAGCAGTCAGCCTCTCCCGGGGTTCTACGAGCAGTACTTC.

This clonotype was observed many times. This chain joins TRBV30 and TRBJ1-1, with 7 bases that match TRBD1. CDR1 is GTSNPN, CDR2 SVGIG, per germline (reference sequence). The CDR3 has 16 amino acids. The J segment lost 3 bases and the V segment lost 7 bases, leaving 17 bases of the junction unmatched. CDR3 nucleotide sequence: TGTGCCTTCCTTCTGGCCACACAGGGGAGTGACACTGAAGCTTTCTTT. Translation gives CAFLLATQGSDTEAFF.

In its sample, this clonotype was seen a few times. The J gene is TRBJ2-1, the V gene TRBV30; possible D gene TRBD2, 7 bases. The CDR3 covers 13 residues. CDR1 and CDR2 from the germline V gene are GTSNPN and SVGIG (reference sequence). With 4 bases removed from V and 6 bases from J, the gap between germline ends came to 13 bases. In DNA form, the CDR3 reads TGTGCCTGGACGTCCGCGGGGGCCAATGAGCAGTTCTTC. This encodes CAWTSAGANEQFF.

This clonotype turned up a few times. The chain has TRBV29-1 and TRBJ2-1, with 11 bases that match TRBD2. The CDR3 has 16 residues. V shed 0 bases, J shed 7 bases, and the junction held 8 bases outside the gene matches. Germline loops: CDR1 SQVTM, CDR2 ANQGSEA. CDR3 sequence reads: CSVEDPGTSGENEQFF. The CDR3 DNA reads TGCAGCGTTGAAGATCCCGGGACTAGCGGCGAGAATGAGCAGTTCTTC.

About this clonotype itself: Sequence at one end of the junction differs from germline and may be a read error. The genes are TRBV7-2 and TRBJ2-7; 14 positions agree with TRBD2. The CDR3 runs 17 residues. Germline CDR1 is SGHTA and CDR2 is FQGNSA. The CDR3 nucleotides are TGTGCCAGCAGCCTAGCCACCGGGACTAGCGGGAGATACGAGCAGTACTTC. Translating it yields CASSLATGTSGRYEQYF.

The chain carries TRBV6-2 or TRBV6-3 and TRBJ2-4; D is unclear. Trimming removed 0 bases from V and 0 bases from J, with 6 bases in between. The germline gives CDR1 MNHEY, CDR2 SVGEGT. This CDR3 has 15 residues. The CDR3 nucleotides read TGTGCCAGCAGTTACTCGGTAGAAGCCAAAAACATTCAGTACTTC. Translated: CASSYSVEAKNIQYF.

This rearrangement joins TRBV6-2 or TRBV6-3 to TRBJ2-1; D is undetermined. Trimming cost V 0 bases and J 6 bases, with 6 bases left between them. The germline CDR1 and CDR2 sequences are MNHEY and SVGEGT. This CDR3 comprises 13 residues. CDR3 region: CASSYSVGNEQFF. CDR3 DNA: TGTGCCAGCAGTTACTCGGTCGGCAATGAGCAGTTCTTC.

The V and J genes are TRBV7-9 and TRBJ2-5, with D possibly being TRBD2 (6 bases). V gave up 5 bases and J gave up 2 bases, with 15 bases separating them. CDR3 length equals 15 residues. Germline V gene lookup returns CDR1 SEHNR and CDR2 FQNEAQ (reference sequence). This CDR3 reads CASSTRRDVQETQYF. The CDR3 DNA is TGTGCCAGCAGCACCCGGAGGGACGTTCAAGAGACCCAGTACTTC.

CDR3 sequence: CASNSGESNQPQHF. The CDR3, as DNA: TGTGCCAGCAACTCGGGAGAGAGCAATCAGCCCCAGCATTTT. The chain couples TRBV9 to TRBJ1-5; D is unresolved. Germline CDR1 SGDLS, CDR2 YYNGEE. The CDR3 totals 14 residues. V was cut by 6 bases and J by 1 base, with 11 bases left in between.

This clonotype has more than one count but fewer than ten. The genes are TRBV12-3 or TRBV12-4 and TRBJ2-1; D not certain. CDR3 length: 14 residues. The V end was cut by 5 bases, the J end by 4 bases, with 12 bases between. CDR3 sequence reads: CASSTLDGYNEQFF. CDR3 DNA sequence: TGTGCCAGCAGTACCCTGGACGGTTACAATGAGCAGTTCTTC.

This clonotype came up many times. The chain carries TRBV20-1 and TRBJ1-2; the D gene is possibly TRBD1 (6 bases). CDR1 and CDR2 from the germline V gene are DFQATT and SNEGSKA (reference sequence). The V and J ends lost 5 bases and 4 bases respectively, with 14 bases between them. The CDR3 has 13 residues. Here the CDR3 DNA reads TGCAGTGCTGCGGACAGCGCTTCCTATGGCTACACCTTC. Protein sequence: CSAADSASYGYTF.

This clonotype has ten or more counts. V gene TRBV11-2 combines with J gene TRBJ2-5; TRBD1 agrees at 9 bases. V was pared by 4 bases and J by 5 bases, with 8 bases of the junction left unmatched. The germline CDR1 and CDR2 sequences are SGHAT and FQNNGV. This CDR3 contains 15 residues. As DNA, the CDR3 is TGTGCCAGCAGCTCTCAAACAGGGGGCAGGGAGACCCAGTACTTC. Its protein product is CASSSQTGGRETQYF.

The V call is TRBV6-4, the J call TRBJ1-1; D remains ambiguous. The CDR3 length is 14 residues. Germline assignment: CDR1 MRHNA and CDR2 SNTAGT. Trimming shortened V by 4 bases and J by 4 bases, and 13 bases separated the two germline ends. CDR3 DNA sequence: TGTGCCAGCAGTGTCACCTTTAAGGGCACTGAAGCTTTCTTT. It codes for CASSVTFKGTEAFF.

This clonotype has more than one count but fewer than ten. The gene calls are TRBV12-3 or TRBV12-4 and TRBJ2-3; D is perhaps TRBD1 or TRBD2 (6 bases each). The CDR3 is 15 residues long. V lost 3 bases and J lost 5, with 15 bases in between. CDR3 region: CASSLNRGAGDTQYF. DNA for the CDR3: TGTGCCAGCAGTTTGAATAGGGGGGCCGGAGATACGCAGTATTTT.